The TCR beta chain under discussion was sequenced for a study of blood T cell repertoires in COVID-19. Study overall: The United States, Italy and Spain were the sources of the acute and convalescent COVID-19 samples.

Here immunoSEQ multiplex PCR was the method, and the copy in TCRdb shows in-frame clones only, minus some. The table records around 150,000 clones, around 89% of them present only once. Germline V gives CDR1 SGHVS, CDR2 FQNEAQ. V lost 1 base to trimming and J lost 1 base, with 8 bases between them. The CDR3 totals 14 residues. The receptor comes from a woman aged 50 to 65 who had recovered from COVID-19. The sequenced material came from PBMCs or T cells enriched from blood (not recorded which). The genes are TRBV7-8 and TRBJ2-7; D remains ambiguous. CDR3 region: CASSLVSWSYEQYF. The CDR3 bases are TGTGCCAGCAGCTTAGTTAGCTGGTCCTACGAGCAGTACTTC.